The 30 T cell receptor beta chains below all came from one sample that was sequenced in a study of cytomegalovirus exposure and HLA in healthy donors. The PCR used 60 Vbeta and 13 Jbeta primers. The assay was immunoSEQ multiplex PCR, and TCRdb's table has in-frame clones only and misses some. Of around 35,000 clones listed, over 70% are singletons. The sample consisted of PBMCs. These receptors originate from a man younger than 40 in good health and CMV-seronegative.

The V and J genes are TRBV19 and TRBJ2-3, with D unresolved. This CDR3 is 15 amino acids long. Per germline, CDR1 LNHDA and CDR2 SQIVND (reference sequence). Trimming removed 3 bases from V and 4 bases from J, with 14 bases in between. The CDR3 DNA sequence: TGTGCCAGTAGTATCAAGGTCCGAGCGCCAGATACGCAGTATTTT. It specifies CASSIKVRAPDTQYF.

V usage is TRBV27 and J usage is TRBJ2-6, with D perhaps TRBD2 (6 bases). Trimming removed 4 bases from V and 0 bases from J, with 16 bases in between. CDR3 size: 18 residues. In germline, CDR1 is MNHEY, CDR2 SMNVEV (reference sequence). This CDR3 reads CASSSIPGLNSGANVLTF. The CDR3 nucleotides are TGTGCCAGCAGTTCGATCCCGGGACTGAACTCTGGGGCCAACGTCCTGACTTTC.

The sample holds a few counts of this clone. The V and J genes are TRBV14 and TRBJ1-1; 9 nucleotides align to TRBD1. The germline CDR1 and CDR2 sequences are SGHDN and FVKESK. The ends lost 1 base at V and 4 bases at J; junction bases unmatched: 1. The CDR3 extends over 14 amino acids. The CDR3 nucleotides read TGTGCCAGCAGCCAAGGACAGGGGGGCACTGAAGCTTTCTTT. Translating it yields CASSQGQGGTEAFF.

This clone was counted only a few times. The chain is built from TRBV30 and TRBJ2-7; TRBD1 agrees at 7 bases. The V gene's germline CDR1 is GTSNPN and CDR2 SVGIG (reference sequence). The CDR3 covers 13 residues. V was pared by 2 bases and J by 12 bases, with 13 bases of the junction left unmatched. CDR3 amino acids: CAWSRQGSQNLYF. CDR3 coding DNA: TGTGCCTGGAGTCGACAGGGATCGCAAAACTTGTACTTC.

V gene TRBV18 combines with J gene TRBJ2-7; 14 bases fit TRBD2. CDR1 KGHSH and CDR2 LQKENI come from the germline V gene. V dropped 3 bases and J dropped 5; count of bases not matched to a gene: 0. There are 14 residues in the CDR3. The CDR3 DNA is TGTGCCAGCTCACCGGGACTAGCGGGAGACGAGCAGTACTTC. Protein sequence: CASSPGLAGDEQYF.

The CDR3 nucleotides are TGTGCCAGCAGAATCGACAGGGGAGCCTACGAGCAGTACTTC. Its translation: CASRIDRGAYEQYF. The V and J genes are TRBV6-5 and TRBJ2-7; TRBD1 agrees at 8 bases. Germline CDR1 is MNHEY and CDR2 is SVGAGI. The CDR3 covers 14 residues. V was clipped by 6 bases and J by 2 bases; unmatched bases: 6.

In DNA form, the CDR3 reads TGTGCCAGCAGTGATCCGGACAGGGGGAAAAACGAGCAGTACTTC. It yields the protein CASSDPDRGKNEQYF. The chain uses TRBV25-1 and TRBJ2-7; 10 bases align to TRBD1. The CDR3 contains 15 residues. V was pared by 3 bases and J by 5 bases, with 7 bases of the junction left unmatched. Germline V lookup: CDR1 MGHDK, CDR2 SYGVNS.

The chain links TRBV18 to TRBJ2-7; no definite D call. The CDR3 length is 14 residues. V shed 0 bases and J shed 3 bases, with 9 bases lying between them. Germline CDR1 is KGHSH and CDR2 is LQKENI. The CDR3 DNA reads TGTGCCAGCTCACCACCCCCTCCGGGCTACGAGCAGTACTTC. Residues: CASSPPPPGYEQYF. The complete variable domain, with remaining parts taken from reference TRBV18 and TRBJ2-7, reads NAGVMQNPRHLVRRRGQEARLRCSPMKGHSHVYWYRQLPEEGLKFMVYLQKENIIDESGMPKERFSAEFPKEGPSILRIQQVVRGDSAAYFCASSPPPPGYEQYFGPGTRLTVT.

CDR3 bases: TGTGCCAGCAGTGAAGTCGGGGGGCAGACCAGCTATGGCTACACCTTC. It codes for CASSEVGGQTSYGYTF. The chain couples TRBV2 to TRBJ1-2, with D perhaps matching TRBD1 (6 bases). V lost 1 base, J lost 4 bases, and 16 bases lay in between. Per the germline V gene, CDR1 is SNHLY and CDR2 is FYNNEI. The CDR3 length is 16 residues.

This rearrangement joins TRBV2 to TRBJ2-5; D possibly corresponds to TRBD2 (6 bases). Trimming pared 4 bases from V and 5 bases from J, leaving 8 bases between. This CDR3 region has 12 residues. Germline CDR1 and CDR2: SNHLY and FYNNEI. The CDR3 here is CASSVAEETQYF. DNA for the CDR3: TGTGCCAGCAGTGTAGCGGAGGAGACCCAGTACTTC.

This chain connects TRBV28 to TRBJ2-7; D possibly corresponds to TRBD2 (6 bases). In germline, CDR1 is MDHEN, CDR2 SYDVKM. CDR3 size: 15 residues. V dropped 5 bases and J dropped 6 bases, with 20 bases sitting between them. CDR3 protein: CASSPLSGRSSEQYF. In DNA, the CDR3 is TGTGCCAGCAGTCCCCTGAGCGGGCGTTCCAGCGAGCAGTACTTC.

This clone occurred a few times. The chain couples TRBV2 to TRBJ1-1, with TRBD1 as a possible D gene (6 bases). The CDR3 length is 13 residues. From germline, CDR1 is SNHLY and CDR2 FYNNEI. The V end lost 9 bases, the J end lost 1 base, and 12 bases lay between the germline ends. The CDR3 DNA sequence: TGTGCCAGTCCGACAGGTCCGAACACTGAAGCTTTCTTT. This codes for CASPTGPNTEAFF.

The chain employs TRBV7-9 and TRBJ2-1, with D tentatively TRBD1 (6 bases). Per the germline V gene, CDR1 is SEHNR and CDR2 is FQNEAQ (reference sequence). The CDR3 consists of 15 residues. The V end lost 1 base, the J end lost 4 bases, and 11 bases lay between the germline ends. The DNA for the CDR3 is TGTGCCAGCAGCTTAGTGAAGGGACAATACAATGAGCAGTTCTTC. Translated, it gives CASSLVKGQYNEQFF.

This clone came up a few times. The CDR3 DNA reads as TGTGCCAGCAGTACCCCGACAGCCACTGAAGCTTTCTTT. As protein: CASSTPTATEAFF. This sequence joins TRBV6-6 and TRBJ1-1; TRBD1 might be the D (5 bases). The ends were cut back, 5 bases at V and 4 bases at J, with 11 bases in the middle. This CDR3 comprises 13 residues. In germline, CDR1 is MNHNY, CDR2 SVGAGI (reference sequence).

This clone was recorded only once. The chain uses TRBV6-1 and TRBJ2-7; possible D gene TRBD1, 6 bases. The germline V gene has CDR1 MNHNS and CDR2 SASEGT. Trimming took off 5 bases at V and 2 bases at J, with 10 bases between the two ends. The CDR3 is made up of 13 amino acids. The CDR3 is CASSRAGAYEQYF. CDR3 in DNA: TGTGCCAGCAGTCGGGCAGGGGCCTACGAGCAGTACTTC.

A word on this clone: Germline is not matched at one junction end, which may reflect a read error. This chain joins TRBV6-1 and TRBJ1-2; D gene uncertain. Germline V gene lookup returns CDR1 MNHNS and CDR2 SASEGT. The CDR3 totals 15 residues. Here the CDR3 DNA reads TGTGCCAGCAGTGCCGGTCGGGGAGCTAACTATGGCTACCCCTTC. Translation gives CASSAGRGANYGYPF.

CDR3 sequence (DNA): TGTGCCAGCAGCTTAGCATGGACAACCGGAAACACCATATATTTT. This codes for CASSLAWTTGNTIYF. This chain connects TRBV11-1 to TRBJ1-3, with D perhaps TRBD1 (5 bases). Germline V gene lookup returns CDR1 SGHAT and CDR2 FQDESV (reference sequence). This CDR3 comprises 15 residues. V lost 0 bases and J 4 bases, leaving 10 bases between the germline ends.

This rearrangement joins TRBV7-2 to TRBJ2-7, with 9 bases aligning to TRBD2. CDR1 and CDR2 (germline): SGHTA, FQGNSA. This CDR3 has 15 residues. Trimming at V came to 3 bases and at J to 3 bases, leaving 6 bases not matched to a gene. As DNA, the CDR3 is TGTGCCAGCAGCTTCTTAGCGGGAGATAGCTACGAGCAGTACTTC. Protein: CASSFLAGDSYEQYF.

The chain combines TRBV7-6 with TRBJ2-1; 8 bases agree with TRBD2. Looked up from germline, CDR1 is SGHVS and CDR2 is FNYEAQ. The CDR3 is 14 residues long. After removal of 2 bases from V and 7 bases from J, the junction contained 4 bases not matched to a gene. As DNA, the CDR3 is TGTGCCAGCAGCTTAACCGGGACTAGTAATGAGCAGTTCTTC. This gives the protein CASSLTGTSNEQFF.

Only a few counts were recorded for this clone. The chain recombines TRBV6-6 with TRBJ1-1, with 7 bases matching TRBD1. V was clipped by 2 bases and J by 6 bases; unmatched bases: 12. Per germline, CDR1 MNHNY and CDR2 SVGAGI (reference sequence). The CDR3 is 16 residues long. The CDR3 sequence is CASSYVRQGWFAEAFF. DNA for the CDR3: TGTGCCAGCAGTTACGTAAGACAGGGATGGTTCGCTGAAGCTTTCTTT.

The chain uses TRBV6-1 and TRBJ1-5; D gene unclear. CDR1 MNHNS and CDR2 SASEGT come from the germline V gene. The CDR3 loop spans 14 amino acids. With 2 bases removed from V and 9 bases from J, the gap between germline ends came to 14 bases. The CDR3 spells CASSEFSSPGPQHF. The CDR3 DNA reads TGTGCCAGCAGTGAATTTTCCAGTCCGGGGCCCCAGCATTTT.

This clone was detected only once. V is TRBV19 and J is TRBJ1-5; a weak D match, TRBD1 (6 bases). Trimming shortened V by 6 bases and J by 3 bases, and 12 bases separated the two germline ends. Germline CDR1 and CDR2: LNHDA and SQIVND (reference sequence). The CDR3 runs 14 residues. In DNA form, the CDR3 reads TGTGCCAGTAGGACAGGAATTTACAATCAGCCCCAGCATTTT. Its translation: CASRTGIYNQPQHF.

V gene TRBV27 combines with J gene TRBJ2-7; 9 bases line up with TRBD1. CDR1 is MNHEY, CDR2 SMNVEV, per germline (reference sequence). The CDR3 is 15 residues long. Unmatched junction bases numbered 8, after V lost 5 bases and J lost 3 bases. This chain's CDR3 is CASSLGPTGGYEQYF. The CDR3 DNA sequence: TGTGCCAGCAGTCTCGGACCGACAGGGGGCTACGAGCAGTACTTC.

This clone was detected only a few times. The V and J genes are TRBV15 and TRBJ1-3; D is uncertain. Trimming left V 3 bases short and J 6 bases short, with 6 bases between. CDR3 length: 12 residues. CDR1 LNHNV and CDR2 YYDKDF come from the germline V gene (reference sequence). In DNA form, the CDR3 reads TGTGCCACCAGCAGGAGTACAAACACCATATATTTT. Its protein product is CATSRSTNTIYF.

On this clone: The same CDR3 also results from other DNA sequences found in this sample. The chain joins TRBV10-2 to TRBJ2-3; D gene unclear. The CDR3 covers 14 residues. Trimming shortened V by 4 bases and J by 6 bases, and 14 bases separated the two germline ends. Looked up from germline, CDR1 is WSHSY and CDR2 is SAAADI. The CDR3 loop is CASSGTGTADTQYF. As DNA, the CDR3 is TGCGCCAGCAGTGGAACGGGTACTGCGGATACGCAGTATTTT.

The chain has TRBV2 and TRBJ2-3, with TRBD1 matching over 9 bases. Losses at the gene ends were 3 bases for V and 0 bases for J; bases not matched to a gene: 10. Germline CDR1 reads SNHLY; CDR2 reads FYNNEI. The CDR3 runs to 18 residues. CDR3 in DNA: TGTGCCAGCAGTGATCGGACAGGGGATTTTTCTAGCACAGATACGCAGTATTTT. Protein sequence: CASSDRTGDFSSTDTQYF.

The rearrangement links TRBV23-1 to TRBJ2-3; 7 bases map to TRBD1. TRBV23-1 is designated an ORF whose function remains uncertain. V lost 0 bases and J lost 2; bases outside the gene matches: 5. This CDR3 has 16 residues. CDR3: CASSQSFTGVTDTQYF. CDR3 sequence (DNA): TGCGCCAGCAGTCAATCTTTTACAGGGGTCACAGATACGCAGTATTTT.

The CDR3 reads CASSPGVVTDTQYF. DNA for the CDR3: TGTGCCAGCAGCCCAGGGGTAGTCACAGATACGCAGTATTTT. V is TRBV6-5 and J is TRBJ2-3; a possible D gene is TRBD1 (6 bases). Trimming cost V 6 bases and J 2 bases, with 12 bases left between them. This CDR3 has 14 residues. Germline V lookup: CDR1 MNHEY, CDR2 SVGAGI.

This chain links TRBV19 with TRBJ1-5, with 7 bases fitting TRBD1. Trimming removed 4 bases from V and 1 base from J; junction bases left unmatched: 4. Germline CDR1 reads LNHDA; CDR2 reads SQIVND (reference sequence). CDR3 length equals 15 residues. CDR3 bases: TGTGCCAGTAGTAGACAGGGTACGAGCAATCAGCCCCAGCATTTT. It encodes CASSRQGTSNQPQHF. The whole variable domain, remainder taken from reference TRBV19 and TRBJ1-5, is DGGITQSPKYLFRKEGQNVTLSCEQNLNHDAMYWYRQDPGQGLRLIYYSQIVNDFQKGDIAEGYSVSREKKESFPLTVTSAQKNPTAFYLCASSRQGTSNQPQHFGDGTRLSIL.

This clone appeared once. The genes are TRBV21-1 and TRBJ2-3; whether TRBD1, the table's D call, matches the DNA was not checked. TRBV21-1 is a known pseudogene. This CDR3 region has 14 residues. The CDR3 spells CARGGPRGPGTQYF. CDR3 nucleotides: TGTGCCAGAGGGGGCCCTCGGGGTCCAGGTACGCAGTATTTT.